The 9 T cell receptor beta chains below all came from one sample that was sequenced in a study of spatial heterogeneity in lung cancer. General study findings and limits: For expanded intratumoral alpha and beta TCRs, counts tracked tumor mutation counts.

The time point here: sample taken at primary tumor resection. TCRdb independently ran MiXCR on the 5' RACE reads; one entry per CDR3 protein. The sample includes 8,000 to 9,500 distinct CDR3 sequences, roughly 4.3% of them seen just once. No cognate antigen is known for these TCRs. This specimen was lung tumor tissue, taken at surgery. These receptors came from a female donor with early-stage non-small cell lung cancer.

This clonotype occurred many times. The rearrangement joins TRBV10-3 to TRBJ2-2; TRBD1 agrees at 10 bases. The CDR3 is 16 residues long. Unmatched junction bases numbered 10, after V lost 6 bases and J lost 6 bases. Germline CDR1 is ENHRY and CDR2 is SYGVKD. Here the CDR3 reads CAIRVSGTGAAGELFF. CDR3 DNA sequence: TGTGCCATCAGGGTTTCCGGGACAGGGGCCGCCGGGGAGCTGTTTTTT.

This clonotype was detected many times. The junction departs from the called germline gene at one end, perhaps through a read error. The V and J genes are TRBV7-7 and TRBJ2-5; 8 positions match TRBD1. Germline V lookup: CDR1 SSHAT, CDR2 FNYEAQ (reference sequence). This CDR3 comprises 14 residues. Here the CDR3 reads CASSSRTGGETQYF. The CDR3 DNA reads as TGTGCTAGCAGCTCGCGTACAGGGGGAGAGACCCAGTACTTC.

This clonotype appeared many times. The V call is TRBV5-1, the J call TRBJ2-1; D not certain. This CDR3 is built from 12 residues. The V gene lost 1 base and the J gene lost 5 bases, with 4 bases spanning the gap. CDR1 SGHRS and CDR2 YFSETQ come from the germline V gene. Here the CDR3 DNA reads TGCGCCAGCAGCTTGATCGACAATGAGCAGTTCTTC. This gives the protein CASSLIDNEQFF. Full variable domain (remainder filled in from reference TRBV5-1 and TRBJ2-1): KAGVTQTPRYLIKTRGQQVTLSCSPISGHRSVSWYQQTPGQGLQFLFEYFSETQRNKGNFPGRFSGRQFSNSRSEMNVSTLELGDSALYLCASSLIDNEQFFGPGTRLTVL.

This clonotype has a count of ten or more. This chain joins TRBV19 and TRBJ1-5; a possible D gene is TRBD1 (6 bases). V was cut by 5 bases and J by 3 bases, with 11 bases left in between. Germline CDR1 reads LNHDA; CDR2 reads SQIVND (reference sequence). This CDR3 contains 14 residues. The CDR3 loop reads CASSFTGYNQPQHF. CDR3 nucleotides: TGTGCCAGTAGTTTCACAGGGTACAATCAGCCCCAGCATTTT. Combining the CDR3 with reference TRBV19 and TRBJ1-5 gives the whole variable domain DGGITQSPKYLFRKEGQNVTLSCEQNLNHDAMYWYRQDPGQGLRLIYYSQIVNDFQKGDIAEGYSVSREKKESFPLTVTSAQKNPTAFYLCASSFTGYNQPQHFGDGTRLSIL.

The chain carries TRBV5-1 and TRBJ1-1, with D unclear. This CDR3 has 14 residues. Per germline, CDR1 SGHRS and CDR2 YFSETQ. Trimming pared 7 bases from V and 3 bases from J, leaving 16 bases between. The CDR3 DNA reads TGCGCCAGCGGTTTGATAGGGAGGGACACTGAAGCTTTCTTT. It codes for CASGLIGRDTEAFF. The entire variable domain, with the rest obtained from reference TRBV5-1 and TRBJ1-1, is as follows: KAGVTQTPRYLIKTRGQQVTLSCSPISGHRSVSWYQQTPGQGLQFLFEYFSETQRNKGNFPGRFSGRQFSNSRSEMNVSTLELGDSALYLCASGLIGRDTEAFFGQGTRLTVV.

This chain connects TRBV20-1 to TRBJ2-3, with D uncertain. CDR3 size: 13 residues. Germline V gene lookup returns CDR1 DFQATT and CDR2 SNEGSKA (reference sequence). V gave up 3 bases and J gave up 6 bases, with 13 bases separating them. In DNA, the CDR3 is TGCAGTGCTAGTAGTTCGTCCGGGGATACGCAGTATTTT. Its protein is CSASSSSGDTQYF.

In this sample, this clonotype is medium-sized. The chain carries TRBV6-2 or TRBV6-3 and TRBJ2-6; weak D call: TRBD1 (6 bases). The V end was cut by 6 bases, the J end by 3 bases, with 18 bases between. Germline CDR1 and CDR2: MNHEY and SVGEGT. The CDR3 sequence is 17 residues long. The CDR3 bases are TGTGCCAGCAGCCCCCGGACAGCCAGCTTTGGGGCCAACGTCCTGACTTTC. Translation gives CASSPRTASFGANVLTF.

The sample holds many counts of this clonotype. This rearrangement joins TRBV3-1 to TRBJ2-1; the match to TRBD2 covers 14 bases. V dropped 4 bases and J dropped 6; count of bases not matched to a gene: 8. The CDR3 totals 17 residues. CDR1 is LGHDT, CDR2 YNNKEL, per germline (reference sequence). The CDR3 DNA reads as TGTGCCAGCAGCCTCCGACTAGCGGGAGGGCCCGGCAATGAGCAGTTCTTC. The encoded protein is CASSLRLAGGPGNEQFF.

This clonotype rates as medium-sized (0.01 to 0.1%). The rearrangement joins TRBV6-5 to TRBJ2-2; TRBD2 is a possible D gene (6 bases). Germline CDR1 is MNHEY and CDR2 is SVGAGI. Trimming shortened V by 2 bases and J by 7 bases, and 14 bases separated the two germline ends. The CDR3 is made up of 15 amino acids. For the CDR3, the DNA is TGTGCCAGCAGTTACGCCCCTAGCGCGGGCGGGGAGCTGTTTTTT. Translation: CASSYAPSAGGELFF.